This T cell receptor (beta chain) was captured by sequencing in a study of blood T cell repertoires in COVID-19. In the study overall: Acute and convalescent COVID-19 specimens originated in the United States, Italy and Spain. Sources were T cells, B-cell-depleted T cells, or PBMCs; the material itself was cDNA or gDNA.

In the original processing: Counts of nucleated cells, estimated from reference gene primer amplification, were obtained. TCRdb keeps only in-frame clones here, not all; method: immunoSEQ multiplex PCR. V, J and clone size are taken as reported in that table, and D and trimming were inferred from the DNA itself. The sample contains roughly 140,000 clones, under 85% of which appear only once. Germline lookup yields CDR1 GTSNPN and CDR2 SVGIG (reference sequence). Trimming shortened V by 3 bases and J by 3 bases, and 5 bases separated the two germline ends. The CDR3 runs 11 residues. The receptor was isolated from a woman older than 75 with acute or convalescent COVID-19. Material for sequencing was peripheral blood. This chain links TRBV30 with TRBJ2-5; unclear D gene. DNA for the CDR3: TGTGCCTGGAGCCGGGAAGAGACCCAGTACTTC. Translated, it gives CAWSREETQYF.